This passage covers 31 T cell receptor beta chains from one sample sequenced in a study of tumor-infiltrating lymphocytes in primary liver carcinoma. TCR beta cDNA was reverse-transcribed from approximately 0.45 ug of total RNA. The reaction used a constant-region primer and ProtoScript II reverse transcriptase. ARM-PCR was slightly modified, and three nested multiplex PCR rounds with it gave rise to the TCR beta libraries. Rounds one and two of PCR, each of approximately 11 cycles, were primed with TRBV1-TRBV30 forward primers and a C-beta reverse primer. TCRdb fed the multiplex PCR reads into MiXCR, producing one record per CDR3 protein. The sample includes more than 95,000 distinct CDR3 sequences, 64% seen only once; the top ten take 7% to 10%. RNA and DNA were co-extracted from approximately 20-30 mg of unsorted bulk tissue. Sequencing was performed on liver tumor tissue from sampling region 3. This sample's subset: tumor region T3, left-lateral pole. Every receptor here comes from a woman aged 60-75 years with primary liver carcinoma and hepatitis B virus infection.

CDR3 in amino acids: CASSTGDNSPLHF. CDR3 nucleotides: TGTGCCAGTTCTACAGGGGATAATTCACCCCTCCACTTT. The J gene is TRBJ1-6, the V gene TRBV11-3, with TRBD1 matching over 7 bases. Germline CDR1 is SGHNT and CDR2 is YENEEA. The V gene end was trimmed by 9 bases and the J gene end by 5 bases; junction bases not matched to a gene: 4. This CDR3 comprises 13 residues.

Remarks on this clonotype: At one end, the junction sequence differs from germline, possibly due to a read error. The chain carries TRBV4-1 and TRBJ1-2; TRBD1 is a possible D gene (5 bases). There are 17 residues in the CDR3. The germline gives CDR1 MGHRA, CDR2 YSYEKL. The CDR3 bases are TGCGCCAGCAGCCACCCAGGACAATACCCAAGAGTATATGGGTACACCTTC. Protein sequence: CASSHPGQYPRVYGYTF.

This clonotype was seen more than once but under ten times. This rearrangement joins TRBV5-1 to TRBJ1-1; 11 bases are a match to TRBD1. This CDR3 has 14 residues. CDR1 and CDR2 (germline): SGHRS, YFSETQ. V shed 7 bases and J 8 bases; nucleotides not matched to a gene: 10. CDR3 protein: CASRGQGALSEAFF. The CDR3 DNA follows: TGCGCCAGCCGAGGACAGGGGGCTTTATCAGAAGCTTTCTTT. The whole variable domain, remainder taken from reference TRBV5-1 and TRBJ1-1, is KAGVTQTPRYLIKTRGQQVTLSCSPISGHRSVSWYQQTPGQGLQFLFEYFSETQRNKGNFPGRFSGRQFSNSRSEMNVSTLELGDSALYLCASRGQGALSEAFFGQGTRLTVV.

The rearrangement uses TRBV20-1 and TRBJ1-1, with D maybe TRBD1 (5 bases). The CDR3 is 13 amino acids. With 4 bases removed from V and 5 bases from J, the gap between germline ends came to 14 bases. Germline V gene data show CDR1 as DFQATT and CDR2 as SNEGSKA (reference sequence). The CDR3 spells CSAMRGPGTEAFF. The CDR3 DNA reads as TGCAGTGCTATGAGGGGCCCGGGAACTGAAGCTTTCTTT.

Note on this clonotype: It may be a read error: a sequence one base away is much more abundant. The chain couples TRBV12-3 or TRBV12-4 to TRBJ2-1; D might be TRBD2 (5 bases). The CDR3 contains 15 residues. CDR3 sequence (DNA): TGTGCCAGCGGTTTAGAGGCGAACCTCGGGGAGGAGCAGTTCTTC. This encodes CASGLEANLGEEQFF.

In regard to this clonotype: The missing conserved phenylalanine or tryptophan at the end of this CDR3 makes a read error likely. DNA for the CDR3: TGTGCCAACAGCTTACGGAGAAACACAGACACGCAGTATCTT. The encoded protein is CANSLRRNTDTQYL. The rearrangement joins TRBV11-3 to TRBJ2-3, with unresolved D. CDR1 and CDR2 from the germline V gene are SGHNT and YENEEA. This CDR3 contains 14 residues.

Many counts were recorded for this clonotype. V is TRBV2 and J is TRBJ2-7, with D hard to call. Germline assignment: CDR1 SNHLY and CDR2 FYNNEI. There are 12 residues in the CDR3. V lost 7 bases and J lost 0, with 7 bases in between. The CDR3 sequence: CASILSSYEQYF. CDR3 bases: TGTGCCAGCATTTTAAGCTCCTACGAGCAGTACTTC.

The genes are TRBV12-3 or TRBV12-4 and TRBJ2-5; D may be TRBD1 (6 bases). CDR3 length equals 15 residues. Trimming removed 7 bases at V and 7 bases at J, with 22 bases between. The CDR3 loop reads CASNSGGGDWATQYF. CDR3 in DNA: TGTGCCAGCAACTCCGGTGGGGGCGATTGGGCGACCCAGTACTTC.

A word on this clonotype: Here the CDR3 omits its conserved ending phenylalanine or tryptophan, so a read error is the likely source. This rearrangement joins TRBV20-1 to TRBJ2-4, with D perhaps TRBD2 (5 bases). The CDR3 runs 15 residues. Deletions cut 1 base from V and 0 bases from J, with 10 bases between. The germline V gene has CDR1 DFQATT and CDR2 SNEGSKA (reference sequence). In DNA form, the CDR3 reads TGCAGTGCTAGAGGCGCTAGCATAGCCAAAAACATTCAGTACCTC. This codes for CSARGASIAKNIQYL.

Notes on this clonotype: A much more abundant neighbour one base away suggests this may be a read error. The gene calls are TRBV5-4 and TRBJ1-5; D is perhaps TRBD1 (6 bases). Germline V gene sequence: CDR1 SGHNT, CDR2 YYREEE (reference sequence). The CDR3 contains 13 residues. Trimming cost V 4 bases and J 9 bases, with 14 bases left between them. DNA of the CDR3: TGTGCCAGCAGCGCTAACAGGGATCGGCCCCAGCATTTT. This gives the protein CASSANRDRPQHF.

On this clonotype itself: The junction shows a germline mismatch at one end, possibly a read error. The chain links TRBV6-1 to TRBJ1-2, with no clear D. The germline V gene has CDR1 MNHNS and CDR2 SASEGT. The CDR3 has 12 residues. The CDR3 DNA follows: TGTGTCAGCAGAGGGTCTAACCATGGCTACACCTTC. Protein product: CVSRGSNHGYTF.

On this clonotype itself: Just one base apart from a much larger clone, this may be a read error. The rearrangement links TRBV28 to TRBJ2-1; 7 bases are a match to TRBD2. The CDR3 length is 16 residues. Trimming cost V 3 bases and J 2 bases; bases outside gene matches: 7. Looked up from germline, CDR1 is MDHEN and CDR2 is SYDVKM. The CDR3 sequence: CASSFSGGSPYNEQFF. For the CDR3, the DNA is TGTGCCAGCAGTTTTTCGGGCGGGAGCCCCTACAATGAGCAGTTCTTC.

In this sample, this clonotype turned up many times. The rearrangement joins TRBV6-2 or TRBV6-3 to TRBJ2-1; D perhaps matches TRBD2 (6 bases). Between the trimmed V and J ends, which lost 6 bases and 6 bases, there was a span of 15 bases. The CDR3 has 14 residues. Germline values: CDR1 MNHEY, CDR2 SVGEGT. CDR3 region: CASRPDGGFNEQFF. DNA of the CDR3: TGTGCCAGCAGACCCGACGGGGGTTTCAATGAGCAGTTCTTC.

This clonotype appeared a few times. A much larger clone lies a single base off, so this may be a read error. J is TRBJ1-1 and V is TRBV12-3 or TRBV12-4, with a tentative D call TRBD1 (5 bases). This CDR3 is 13 amino acids long. Here the CDR3 DNA reads TGTGCCAGCAGTTTCAGGGATAACATTGAAGCTTTCTTT. Its translation is CASSFRDNIEAFF.

Remarks on this clonotype: A much more abundant neighbour one base away suggests this may be a read error. The rearrangement joins TRBV7-9 to TRBJ1-1, with TRBD1 matching over 7 bases. CDR1 SEHNR and CDR2 FQNEAQ come from the germline V gene (reference sequence). Germline trimming cut 5 bases from V and 6 bases from J; bases unmatched to any gene: 6. This CDR3 region has 13 residues. CDR3 protein: CASSKRQGAEAFF. The CDR3 region has the DNA TGTGCCAGCAGCAAAAGGCAGGGGGCTGAAGCTTTCTTT.

This clonotype was seen only a few times. The V gene is TRBV18, the J gene TRBJ1-1; no clear D. Germline V gives CDR1 KGHSH, CDR2 LQKENI. Trimming shortened V by 5 bases and J by 1 base, and 8 bases separated the two germline ends. There are 13 residues in the CDR3. The CDR3 sequence is CASSSWTNTEAFF. CDR3 DNA: TGTGCCAGCTCATCATGGACGAACACTGAAGCTTTCTTT.

This clonotype has ten or more counts. The chain couples TRBV29-1 to TRBJ2-5; 10 nucleotides align to TRBD2. The length of the CDR3 is 14 residues. J lost 2 bases, V lost 7 bases, and 7 bases had no gene match. Germline loops: CDR1 SQVTM, CDR2 ANQGSEA. The CDR3 here is CSAKTSGQQETQYF. CDR3 bases: TGCAGCGCTAAGACTAGCGGGCAACAAGAGACCCAGTACTTC.

Turning to this clonotype: The missing conserved phenylalanine or tryptophan at the end of this CDR3 makes a read error likely. V is TRBV11-1 and J is TRBJ1-2; 7 bases map to TRBD1. The junction had 6 bases not matched to a gene; V was cut back by 4 bases and J by 4 bases. The CDR3 covers 14 residues. Germline V lookup: CDR1 SGHAT, CDR2 FQDESV (reference sequence). The CDR3 is CASSSDRETYGYTS. The DNA for the CDR3 is TGTGCCAGCAGCTCCGACAGGGAGACCTATGGCTACACCTCC.

Concerning this clonotype: A read error may account for a junction end that differs from germline. J is TRBJ1-6 and V is TRBV28; 7 bases are shared with TRBD1. Germline assignment: CDR1 MDHEN and CDR2 SYDVKM. The CDR3 totals 14 residues. In DNA form, the CDR3 reads TGTGTCAGCAGTCATGGACAGGAGAGTTCACCCCTCCACTTT. It translates to CVSSHGQESSPLHF.

Concerning this clonotype itself: A single base separates this from a much larger clone, so it may be a read error. DNA of the CDR3: TGCGCCAGCATCCTATCAGGGACTAGCACAGATACGCAGTATTTT. This translates into CASILSGTSTDTQYF. This chain joins TRBV5-1 and TRBJ2-3, with D perhaps matching TRBD2 (6 bases). The CDR3 sequence is 15 residues long. CDR1 is SGHRS and CDR2 is YFSETQ in the germline V gene. Trimming removed 6 bases at V and 0 bases at J, with 14 bases between.

Regarding this clonotype: Relative to the germline gene, one junction end is altered; a read error may explain this. The chain employs TRBV5-1 and TRBJ2-1, with D perhaps TRBD2 (6 bases). CDR1 is SGHRS and CDR2 is YFSETQ in the germline V gene. The CDR3 extends over 15 amino acids. The CDR3 sequence: CANSLAGSSYNEQFF. The CDR3 nucleotides are TGCGCCAACAGCTTGGCGGGGAGCTCCTACAATGAGCAGTTCTTC.

This clonotype was counted many times. The genes are TRBV29-1 and TRBJ1-1; TRBD1 is a possible D gene (5 bases). Per germline, CDR1 SQVTM and CDR2 ANQGSEA. The length of the CDR3 is 13 residues. Trimming removed 7 bases from V and 4 bases from J, with 16 bases in between. The CDR3 region is CSGGHLVGTEAFF. The CDR3 DNA follows: TGCAGCGGCGGACATCTGGTGGGCACTGAAGCTTTCTTT.

This clonotype qualifies as medium-sized. This chain connects TRBV11-2 to TRBJ2-3; D remains unclear. Trimming cost V 4 bases and J 5 bases, with 4 bases left between them. The CDR3 runs 11 residues. Germline values: CDR1 SGHAT, CDR2 FQNNGV. CDR3 bases: TGTGCCAGCAGCTCATTAGATACGCAGTATTTT. This gives the protein CASSSLDTQYF.

Points on this clonotype: One end of the junction fails to match germline, which may point to a read error. The chain is built from TRBV28 and TRBJ2-3; 8 bases line up with TRBD2. This CDR3 spans 14 amino acids. Germline V lookup: CDR1 MDHEN, CDR2 SYDVKM. Here the CDR3 reads CASSRSGATATQYF. The CDR3 DNA reads TGTGCCAGCAGTCGTAGCGGGGCGACAGCTACGCAGTATTTT.

To note about this clonotype: With a much larger clone just one base away, this may be a read error. The CDR3, as DNA: TGTGCCAGCAGCGCCCGATGGGCCCAAAACATTCAGTACTTC. It is translated as CASSARWAQNIQYF. The gene calls are TRBV5-4 and TRBJ2-4; no clear D gene. Germline assignment: CDR1 SGHNT and CDR2 YYREEE (reference sequence). The length of the CDR3 is 14 residues. Trimming removed 4 bases from V and 5 bases from J, with 13 bases in between.

As for this clonotype: The germline gene is not matched at one end of the junction; a read error may be the cause. The V gene is TRBV11-3, the J gene TRBJ2-7; 7 nucleotides align to TRBD1. This CDR3 has 14 residues. Germline V gives CDR1 SGHNT, CDR2 YENEEA. The CDR3 is CASSPHRGVYEQHF. CDR3 DNA: TGTGCCAGCAGCCCGCACAGGGGCGTGTACGAGCAACACTTC. Based on the CDR3 plus reference TRBV11-3 and TRBJ2-7, the full variable domain is EAGVVQSPRYKIIEKKQPVAFWCNPISGHNTLYWYLQNLGQGPELLIRYENEEAVDDSQLPKDRFSAERLKGVDSTLKIQPAELGDSAVYLCASSPHRGVYEQHFGPGTRLTVT.

With respect to this clonotype: Since no conserved phenylalanine or tryptophan closes the CDR3, a read error is the likely cause. The chain couples TRBV29-1 to TRBJ1-2; D unresolved. Germline V gene lookup returns CDR1 SQVTM and CDR2 ANQGSEA. This CDR3 is built from 12 residues. CDR3 DNA sequence: TGTAGCGTTGCAAGGGCGTACTATGGCTACACCTCC. This encodes CSVARAYYGYTS.

As to this clonotype: It may be a read error: a sequence one base away is much more abundant. The V and J genes are TRBV5-1 and TRBJ2-2, with 8 bases that match TRBD2. Germline V gene data show CDR1 as SGHRS and CDR2 as YFSETQ. CDR3 length: 21 amino acids. Here the CDR3 reads CASSLAYSRSQREYGTGELLF. As DNA, the CDR3 is TGCGCCAGCAGCTTGGCCTATAGTCGTTCTCAGCGGGAGTACGGCACCGGGGAGCTGCTTTTT.

This clonotype was seen a few times. The chain links TRBV30 to TRBJ1-3; D is unresolved. CDR1 and CDR2 (germline): GTSNPN, SVGIG (reference sequence). The CDR3 has 14 amino acids. Trimming pared 1 base from V and 4 bases from J, leaving 11 bases between. In nucleotides, the CDR3 is TGTGCCTGGAGTGCCGAGGGTAACGGAAACACCATATATTTT. Encoded protein: CAWSAEGNGNTIYF.

This clonotype was found many times. V gene TRBV2 combines with J gene TRBJ2-3, with D hard to call. This CDR3 is 12 amino acids long. Trimming shortened V by 6 bases and J by 2 bases, and 6 bases separated the two germline ends. Germline V CDR1 and CDR2: SNHLY, FYNNEI. CDR3: CASRTDTDTQYF. The CDR3 bases are TGTGCCAGCAGGACGGACACAGATACGCAGTATTTT.

This clonotype was detected only a few times. This chain links TRBV7-3 with TRBJ2-3; D tentatively fits TRBD1 or TRBD2 (6 bases each). V dropped 5 bases and J dropped 1 base, with 19 bases sitting between them. The CDR3 is 17 amino acids. Germline V gene sequence: CDR1 SGHTA, CDR2 FQGTGA. CDR3 region: CASSQTARGEGTDTQYF. CDR3 coding DNA: TGTGCCAGCAGCCAAACGGCAAGGGGGGAGGGCACAGATACGCAGTATTTT.